This T cell receptor (beta chain) derives from a study of blood T cell repertoires in COVID-19. Study-level information: Samples came from the United States, Italy and Spain, spanning acute and convalescent COVID-19. T cells, B-cell-depleted T cells, or PBMCs provided the cDNA or gDNA that served as material.

Unmatched junction bases numbered 6, after V lost 5 bases and J lost 3 bases. The germline V gene has CDR1 WSHSY and CDR2 SAAADI. The CDR3 runs 15 residues. Seattle enrolled patients during active infection and tracked them longitudinally. Original processing methods: Quantification of nucleated cells was approximated via reference gene primer amplification. Only in-frame clones appear in the TCRdb table, and some are missing; sequencing was by immunoSEQ multiplex PCR. V, J and clone size are taken as reported in that table, and D and trimming were inferred from the DNA itself. The data contain hundreds of thousands of clones, approximately 90% of them seen just once; the ten biggest clones take up 0.8% to 0.85%.

The sample consisted of peripheral blood. This TCR came from a man aged 18 to 30 with COVID-19, enrolled during active disease. This chain links TRBV10-2 with TRBJ2-1, with TRBD2 identical over 8 bases. The CDR3 region has the DNA TGCGCCAGCAGTCGGGCAGCGGGAGTCTACAATGAGCAGTTCTTC. This sequence encodes CASSRAAGVYNEQFF.